Listed here are 8 T cell receptor beta chains from one sample, sequenced in a study of shared clonotypes between healthy human individuals. Using immunoSEQ multiplex PCR, the repertoire was profiled, and TCRdb retains in-frame clones only, with some absent. The sample shows millions of clones, just over 90% of them seen only once. Sequences were obtained from naive CD4+ T cells from PBMCs. As to subset: CD45RA+ positively selected. The receptor set was obtained from a young man in good health. Some clones in this sample may be carry-over from other donors' samples.

With respect to this clone: An end of the junction differs from the germline gene, which may be a read error. This chain joins TRBV5-1 and TRBJ2-2; a possible D gene is TRBD2 (5 bases). The CDR3 runs 18 residues. The germline V gene has CDR1 SGHRS and CDR2 YFSETQ. The CDR3, as DNA: TGCGCCAGCAGTTTGGCACCGACTACAGATTACCTAACCGGGGAGCTGTTTTTT. Its translation: CASSLAPTTDYLTGELFF.

This sequence joins TRBV28 and TRBJ1-5; the D is unclear. The germline V gene encodes CDR1 MDHEN and CDR2 SYDVKM. V shed 6 bases and J shed 4 bases, with 13 bases lying between them. This CDR3 is built from 14 residues. CDR3 amino acids: CASRRPPGNQPQHF. In DNA, the CDR3 is TGTGCCAGCAGGCGACCCCCAGGTAATCAGCCCCAGCATTTT.

V and J are TRBV4-1 and TRBJ1-2; TRBD1 agrees at 7 bases. This CDR3 region has 14 residues. CDR1 MGHRA and CDR2 YSYEKL come from the germline V gene. Trimming removed 3 bases from V and 8 bases from J; junction bases left unmatched: 9. In DNA, the CDR3 is TGCGCCAGCAGCCACCCGGGACAGCTCCAAGGCTACACCTTC. Translated: CASSHPGQLQGYTF.

This chain links TRBV15 with TRBJ2-7; D is ambiguous. The CDR3 runs 12 residues. V was cut by 3 bases and J by 2 bases, with 5 bases left in between. Germline CDR1 reads LNHNV; CDR2 reads YYDKDF (reference sequence). The CDR3 reads CATSSDPYEQYF. The CDR3, as DNA: TGTGCCACCAGCAGCGATCCCTACGAGCAGTACTTC.

This rearrangement joins TRBV2 to TRBJ2-3; 10 nucleotides align to TRBD2. The CDR3 is 15 amino acids. Trimming removed 5 bases from V and 4 bases from J; junction bases left unmatched: 6. CDR1 is SNHLY and CDR2 is FYNNEI in the germline V gene. DNA of the CDR3: TGTGCCAGCAGTCTCCCTAGCGGGAGAGCAGATACGCAGTATTTT. Residues: CASSLPSGRADTQYF. Drawing the rest from reference TRBV2 and TRBJ2-3, the complete variable domain is EPEVTQTPSHQVTQMGQEVILRCVPISNHLYFYWYRQILGQKVEFLVSFYNNEISEKSEIFDDQFSVERPDGSNFTLKIRSTKLEDSAMYFCASSLPSGRADTQYFGPGTRLTVL.

This rearrangement joins TRBV6-5 to TRBJ2-5; 7 nucleotides agree with TRBD2. J lost 5 bases, V lost 11 bases, and 17 bases had no gene match. Germline V gives CDR1 MNHEY, CDR2 SVGAGI. The CDR3 spans 15 residues. DNA for the CDR3: TGTGCCGGCGATAGCGGGCGTGATACAAGGGAGACCCAGTACTTC. This encodes CAGDSGRDTRETQYF.

The chain employs TRBV21-1 and TRBJ2-7; TRBD1 was called by the table and not checked on the DNA. TRBV21-1 is a pseudogene locus. The CDR3 length is 16 residues. The CDR3 protein is CASSPRTGTSSYEQYF. The CDR3 DNA is TGTGCCAGCAGCCCCCGGACAGGGACCTCCTCCTACGAGCAGTACTTC.

The rearrangement links TRBV7-3 to TRBJ2-7; TRBD2 matches at 15 bases. Losses at the gene ends were 2 bases for V and 4 bases for J; bases not matched to a gene: 0. Germline CDR1 SGHTA, CDR2 FQGTGA. The CDR3 loop spans 15 amino acids. In DNA, the CDR3 is TGTGCCAGCAGCTTAGGGACTAGCGGGAGGTACGAGCAGTACTTC. Its translation is CASSLGTSGRYEQYF.